A single sample is the source of the 9 T cell receptor beta chains below, sequenced in a study of T-cell reconstitution after alpha-beta-depleted transplantation in children. Library preparation (for TCRbeta) was performed with unique molecular identifiers. From the PCR reads, TCRdb called clonotypes with MiXCR, one entry per CDR3 protein. The table includes around 380,000 distinct CDR3 sequences, 11% detected once. The sample in question was PBMCs from the stem cell graft donor, obtained from the stem cell graft. These receptors were obtained from a human donor who donated a stem cell graft to a child with acute myeloid leukemia.

V is TRBV6-1 and J is TRBJ2-5; perhaps TRBD1 as D (5 bases). The length of the CDR3 is 14 residues. V was clipped by 1 base and J by 5 bases, with 11 bases between them. Germline loops: CDR1 MNHNS, CDR2 SASEGT. CDR3 in DNA: TGTGCCAGCAGTGAAGTTCAGGGTGAGGAGACCCAGTACTTC. This translates into CASSEVQGEETQYF.

V gene TRBV5-1 combines with J gene TRBJ2-3, with D uncertain. The V end was cut by 5 bases, the J end by 4 bases, with 8 bases between. The germline gives CDR1 SGHRS, CDR2 YFSETQ. The CDR3 loop spans 12 amino acids. The CDR3 loop is CASRVDSDTQYF. The CDR3 DNA follows: TGCGCCAGCAGGGTGGATTCAGATACGCAGTATTTT.

This clonotype showed up just a few times. The rearrangement links TRBV11-2 to TRBJ2-1; TRBD2 might be the D (6 bases). Trimming pared 5 bases from V and 10 bases from J, leaving 6 bases between. The germline gives CDR1 SGHAT, CDR2 FQNNGV. The CDR3 loop spans 10 amino acids. Here the CDR3 reads CASSREEQFF. CDR3 nucleotide sequence: TGTGCCAGCAGCCGGGAGGAGCAGTTCTTC.

The V call is TRBV6-1, the J call TRBJ2-3; D is ambiguous. CDR3 length: 14 residues. Trimming removed 1 base from V and 0 bases from J, with 5 bases in between. Germline CDR1 reads MNHNS; CDR2 reads SASEGT. CDR3 bases: TGTGCCAGCAGTGAAGTGAGGAGCACAGATACGCAGTATTTT. It yields the protein CASSEVRSTDTQYF.

This clonotype was detected a few times. The chain employs TRBV7-2 and TRBJ1-5, with D possibly matching TRBD1 (5 bases). The V gene lost 1 base and the J gene lost 1 base, with 11 bases spanning the gap. CDR1 is SGHTA and CDR2 is FQGNSA in the germline V gene. The CDR3 covers 16 residues. The CDR3 loop is CASSLGLRGSNQPQHF. The CDR3 DNA reads TGTGCCAGCAGCTTAGGTCTTCGGGGGAGCAATCAGCCCCAGCATTTT.

This clonotype was seen a few times. The V gene is TRBV6-5, the J gene TRBJ2-4; 7 bases match TRBD2. The length of the CDR3 is 14 residues. In germline, CDR1 is MNHEY, CDR2 SVGAGI. V dropped 3 bases and J dropped 8; count of bases not matched to a gene: 7. The CDR3 here is CASSYMGGSDIQYF. The CDR3 DNA sequence: TGTGCCAGCAGTTATATGGGAGGGAGCGACATTCAGTACTTC.

In this sample, this clonotype turned up a few times. CDR3 coding DNA: TGCAGTGCTAGAGAAGCCGGGACCGGTGCCCTAACACAGTTCTTC. Amino acids: CSAREAGTGALTQFF. This chain links TRBV20-1 with TRBJ2-1; tentatively, D is TRBD1 or TRBD2 (5 bases each). Germline assignment: CDR1 DFQATT and CDR2 SNEGSKA (reference sequence). V dropped 0 bases and J dropped 13 bases, with 22 bases sitting between them. The CDR3 totals 15 residues.

This clonotype appeared many times. The chain is built from TRBV20-1 and TRBJ2-7, with 11 bases lining up with TRBD2. The V segment lost 2 bases and the J segment 0 bases; nucleotides outside the gene matches: 15. Germline V CDR1 and CDR2: DFQATT, SNEGSKA (reference sequence). The CDR3 has 19 residues. CDR3 loop: CSARPLGDSGRAPSYEQYF. The CDR3 DNA reads TGCAGTGCTAGACCCCTTGGGGATAGCGGGAGGGCCCCCTCCTACGAGCAGTACTTC.

DNA of the CDR3: TGTGCCAGCAGCCAAGGCTTCGGGGAGCTGTTTTTT. Encoded protein: CASSQGFGELFF. The chain employs TRBV14 and TRBJ2-2; no reliable D call. V was shortened by 1 base and J by 7 bases, with 4 bases between the two germline ends. This CDR3 has 12 residues. Germline V CDR1 and CDR2: SGHDN, FVKESK.